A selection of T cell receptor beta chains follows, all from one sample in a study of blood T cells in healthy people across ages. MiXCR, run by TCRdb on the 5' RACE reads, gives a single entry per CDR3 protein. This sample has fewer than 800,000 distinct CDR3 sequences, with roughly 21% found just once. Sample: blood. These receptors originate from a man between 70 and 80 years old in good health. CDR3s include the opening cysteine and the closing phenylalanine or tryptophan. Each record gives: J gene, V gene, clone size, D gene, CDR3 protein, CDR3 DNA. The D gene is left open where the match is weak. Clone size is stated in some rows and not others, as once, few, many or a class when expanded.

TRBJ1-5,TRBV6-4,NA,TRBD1,CARTGQGVDGNQPQHF,TGTGCCCGCACTGGACAGGGGGTTGATGGCAATCAGCCCCAGCATTTT
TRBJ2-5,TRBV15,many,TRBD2,CATSRDRASGRGETQYF,TGTGCCACCAGCAGAGATAGGGCTAGCGGTCGCGGAGAGACCCAGTACTTC
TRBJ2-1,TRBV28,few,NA,CASSSYRYSYNEQFF,TGTGCCAGCAGTTCGTACAGGTACTCCTACAATGAGCAGTTCTTC
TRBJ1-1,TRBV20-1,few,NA,CSANGRNTEAFF,TGCAGTGCTAATGGACGGAACACTGAAGCTTTCTTT
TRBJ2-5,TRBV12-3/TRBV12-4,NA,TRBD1,CAGSPVTGHQETQYF,TGTGCCGGTAGTCCCGTGACAGGGCACCAAGAGACCCAGTACTTC
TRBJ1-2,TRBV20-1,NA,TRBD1,CSAGGQGNGYTF,TGCAGTGCTGGCGGACAGGGGAATGGCTACACCTTC
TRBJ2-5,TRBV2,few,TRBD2,CASSTGLAGIEPQYF,TGTGCCAGCAGTACAGGACTAGCGGGAATAGAGCCCCAGTACTTC
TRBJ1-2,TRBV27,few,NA,CASSLRGEVGGYTF,TGTGCCAGCAGTTTACGGGGAGAGGTTGGAGGCTACACCTTC
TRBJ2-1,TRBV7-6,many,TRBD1,CASSLGTGDYNEQFF,TGTGCCAGCAGCTTAGGGACAGGGGACTACAATGAGCAGTTCTTC
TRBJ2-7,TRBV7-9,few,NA,CASSPTLGYEQYF,TGTGCCAGCAGCCCTACGCTTGGCTACGAGCAGTACTTC
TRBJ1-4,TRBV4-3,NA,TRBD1,CASSQDIEGALEKLFF,TGCGCCAGCAGCCAAGATATCGAGGGGGCGTTGGAAAAACTGTTTTTT
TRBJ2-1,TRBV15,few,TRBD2,CATSRELAGGPLRSSYNEQFF,TGTGCCACCAGCAGAGAGTTGGCGGGAGGGCCTCTACGAAGCTCCTACAATGAGCAGTTCTTC
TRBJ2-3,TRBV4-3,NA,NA,CASSQFAPSTDTQYF,TGCGCCAGCAGCCAATTCGCACCGAGCACAGATACGCAGTATTTT
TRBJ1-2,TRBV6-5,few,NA,CASSGVTGYAYGYTF,TGTGCCAGCAGTGGGGTGACGGGTTATGCCTATGGCTACACCTTC
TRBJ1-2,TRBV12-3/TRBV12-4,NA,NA,CASSPNLVVNYGYTF,TGCGCCAGCAGCCCCAACTTAGTAGTTAACTATGGCTACACCTTC
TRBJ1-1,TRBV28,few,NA,CASSRPLWRVRTEAFF,TGTGCCAGCAGTCGCCCCCTTTGGAGGGTAAGGACTGAAGCTTTCTTT
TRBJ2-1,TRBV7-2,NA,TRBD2,CASGLLAGAGSKYNEQFF,TGTGCCAGCGGCCTCCTAGCGGGGGCCGGGAGCAAATACAATGAGCAGTTCTTC
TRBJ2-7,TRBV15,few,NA,CATSRGGQLGEQYF,TGTGCCACCAGCAGAGGCGGTCAGCTGGGCGAGCAGTACTTC
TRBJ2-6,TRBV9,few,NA,CASSIQGSGANVLTF,TGTGCCAGCAGCATTCAGGGGTCTGGGGCCAACGTCCTGACTTTC
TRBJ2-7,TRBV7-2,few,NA,CASSLGEFDYEQYF,TGTGCCAGCAGCTTAGGAGAATTCGACTACGAGCAGTACTTC
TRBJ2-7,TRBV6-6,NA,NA,CASTEGTALYEQYF,TGTGCCAGCACAGAGGGCACTGCCCTCTACGAGCAGTACTTC
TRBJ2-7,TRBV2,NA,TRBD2,CASSGAGVQEQYF,TGTGCCAGCAGTGGGGCGGGAGTACAAGAGCAGTACTTC
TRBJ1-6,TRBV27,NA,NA,CASSSAGISPLHF,TGTGCCAGCAGTTCCGCAGGGATTTCACCCCTCCACTTT
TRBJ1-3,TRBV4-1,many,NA,CASSQEGYSGNTIYF,TGCGCCAGCAGCCAAGAAGGGTACTCGGGAAACACCATATATTTT
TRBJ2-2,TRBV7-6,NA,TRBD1,CASSSGTGVNTGELFF,TGTGCCAGCAGCTCGGGTACAGGGGTGAACACCGGGGAGCTGTTTTTT
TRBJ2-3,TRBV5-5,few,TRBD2,CASSLISGSADTQYF,TGTGCCAGCAGCTTAATTAGCGGGAGTGCCGATACGCAGTATTTT
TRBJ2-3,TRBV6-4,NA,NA,CASSASVARTDTQYF,TGTGCCAGCAGTGCCTCCGTGGCGCGCACAGATACGCAGTATTTT
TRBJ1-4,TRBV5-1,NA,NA,CASSPGDSPDEKLFF,TGCGCCAGCAGCCCCGGGGATTCCCCTGATGAAAAACTGTTTTTT
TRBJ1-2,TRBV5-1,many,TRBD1,CASSLEQGAGYTF,TGTGCCAGCAGTTTAGAACAGGGGGCCGGCTACACCTTC
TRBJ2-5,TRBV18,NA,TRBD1,CASSPDRGPETQYF,TGTGCCAGCTCACCTGACAGGGGGCCAGAGACCCAGTACTTC
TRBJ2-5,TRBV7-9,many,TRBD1,CASSYSDRGETQYF,TGTGCCAGCAGTTACTCGGACAGGGGAGAGACCCAGTACTTC
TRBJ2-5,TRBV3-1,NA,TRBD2,CASSQGRLAQETQYF,TGTGCCAGCAGCCAAGGGAGACTAGCCCAAGAGACCCAGTACTTC
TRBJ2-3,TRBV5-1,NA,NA,CASEGTGLGTDTQYF,TGCGCCAGCGAAGGGACGGGACTCGGCACAGATACGCAGTATTTT
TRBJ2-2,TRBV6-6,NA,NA,CASKDTGELFF,TGTGCCAGCAAAGACACCGGGGAGCTGTTTTTT
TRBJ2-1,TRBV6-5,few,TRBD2,CASSYRGLAGGKDNEQFF,TGTGCCAGCAGTTATCGGGGACTAGCGGGAGGAAAGGACAATGAGCAGTTCTTC
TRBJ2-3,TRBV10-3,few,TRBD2,CAISESGRESTQYF,TGTGCCATCAGTGAGTCGGGGCGGGAGAGTACGCAGTATTTT
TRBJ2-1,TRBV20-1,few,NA,CSARIFGYYNEQFF,TGCAGTGCTAGGATCTTCGGGTACTACAATGAGCAGTTCTTC
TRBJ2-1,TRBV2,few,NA,CASTAQPTVRDEQFF,TGTGCCAGCACCGCGCAACCGACAGTGCGCGATGAGCAGTTCTTC
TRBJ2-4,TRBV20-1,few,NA,CSAWLGGKNIQYF,TGCAGTGCGTGGCTGGGCGGCAAAAACATTCAGTACTTC
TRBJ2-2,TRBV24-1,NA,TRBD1,CATSDYGTGSGELFF,TGTGCCACCAGTGATTACGGGACAGGGTCCGGGGAGCTGTTTTTT
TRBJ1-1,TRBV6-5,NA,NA,CASRDFSRADGAFF,TGTGCCAGCAGAGATTTCTCCAGGGCCGACGGAGCTTTCTTT
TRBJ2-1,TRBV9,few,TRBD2,CASSVALLAGGSNEQFF,TGTGCCAGCAGCGTAGCCCTGCTAGCGGGAGGAAGCAATGAGCAGTTCTTC